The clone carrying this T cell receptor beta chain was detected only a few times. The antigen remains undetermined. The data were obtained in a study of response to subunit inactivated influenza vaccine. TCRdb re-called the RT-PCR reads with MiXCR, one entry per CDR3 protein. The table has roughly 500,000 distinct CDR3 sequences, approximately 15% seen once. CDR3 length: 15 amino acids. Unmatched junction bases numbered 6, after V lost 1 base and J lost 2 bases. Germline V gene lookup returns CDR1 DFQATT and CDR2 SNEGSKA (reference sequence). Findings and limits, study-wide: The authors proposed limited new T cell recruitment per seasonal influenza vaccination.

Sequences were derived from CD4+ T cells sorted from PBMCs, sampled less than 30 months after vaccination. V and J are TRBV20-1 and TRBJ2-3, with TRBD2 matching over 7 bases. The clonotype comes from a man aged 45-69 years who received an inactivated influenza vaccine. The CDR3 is CSARVGAGLTDTQYF. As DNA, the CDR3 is TGCAGTGCTAGAGTCGGAGCGGGGCTCACAGATACGCAGTATTTT.